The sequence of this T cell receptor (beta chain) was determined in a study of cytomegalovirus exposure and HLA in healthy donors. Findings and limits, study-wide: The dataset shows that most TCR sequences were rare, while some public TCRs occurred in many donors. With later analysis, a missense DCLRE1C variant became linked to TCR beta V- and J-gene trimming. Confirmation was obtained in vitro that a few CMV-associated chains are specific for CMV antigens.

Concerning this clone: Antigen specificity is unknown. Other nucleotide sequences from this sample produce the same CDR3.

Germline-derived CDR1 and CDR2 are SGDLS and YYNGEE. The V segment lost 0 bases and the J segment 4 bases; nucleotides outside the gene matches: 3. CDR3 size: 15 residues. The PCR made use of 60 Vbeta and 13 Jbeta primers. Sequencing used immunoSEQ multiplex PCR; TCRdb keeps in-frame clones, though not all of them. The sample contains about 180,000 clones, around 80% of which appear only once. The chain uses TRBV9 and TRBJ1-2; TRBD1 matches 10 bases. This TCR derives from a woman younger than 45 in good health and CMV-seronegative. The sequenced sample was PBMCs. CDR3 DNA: TGTGCCAGCAGCGTAGGACAGGGGGCTGGCTATGGCTACACCTTC. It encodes CASSVGQGAGYGYTF.